The clone carrying this T cell receptor (beta chain) was seen only once. Its cognate antigen is unknown. This entry belongs to a study of T cell repertoires in cytomegalovirus infection. Overall study context: Both CMV infection and a matching HLA type were indicated by public TCR beta signatures. Broader study findings: Individuals carrying CMV plus the relevant HLA were identified by cumulative frequency of public TCR beta families.

Germline-derived CDR1 and CDR2 are SGHDT and YYEEEE. The CDR3 loop spans 12 amino acids. Trimming took 6 bases from V and 5 from J, leaving 11 bases between them. Each CDR3 protein gets one entry after TCRdb re-called the reads with MiXCR. The data show hundreds of thousands of distinct CDR3 sequences, roughly 36% seen once. The chain uses TRBV5-6 and TRBJ1-2; D gene unclear. This specimen was cultured PBMCs, taken from culture after CMV antigen stimulation. This clonotype was obtained from a human donor in good health (CMV status not recorded). Some clones in this sample may be carry-over from other donors' samples. The CDR3 DNA sequence: TGTGCCAGCATTTCGGATGGGTATGGCTACACCTTC. It translates to CASISDGYGYTF.